This T cell receptor (beta chain) was found in a study of PD-1 blockade in classical Hodgkin lymphoma (dated by TCRdb to 2020 to 2021). Context from the whole study: Nivolumab dosing was 3 mg/kg intravenously every 2 weeks, continuing until either disease progression or unacceptable toxicity. The study used TCR beta sequencing and CyTOF to define a peripheral blood immune signature of response to PD-1 blockade in classical Hodgkin lymphoma. General conclusions and limits of the study: Lower diversity was seen in patients whose nivolumab began less than 1 year after ASCT, and these patients were left out of later analyses so that immune reconstitution would not confound the results. Among trial patients, those achieving complete response had baseline diversity similar to that of newly diagnosed patients, while diversity was significantly lower in partial responders and progressors. By C4D1, a significant rise was seen in CD4+ TCR diversity but not in CD8+ TCR diversity (p=0.0027 vs p=0.16), and the rise was most apparent among complete responders (p=0.02). The study was restricted to a single clinical trial cohort, and the causes of repertoire differences, possibly disease activity or prior therapy, were left undefined. Baseline TCR diversity was reported as lower in newly diagnosed patients than in healthy donors, and lower still in relapsed/refractory patients.

The CDR3 runs 14 amino acids, cysteine and phenylalanine included. The sequence is cut down to CDR3 DNA, 42 bases in frame from base 1. From V the trimming removes 8 bases and from J it removes 1 base, while the gene matches leave 3 bases of the junction unaccounted for. The germline V gene gives CDR1 as MDHEN and CDR2 as SYDVKM. The Qiagen DNeasy kit was used to extract genomic DNA from unsorted PBMCs and from the negatively selected CD4+ and CD8+ fractions. Using primers that anneal to V and J segments, immunoSEQ multiplex PCR amplified the TCR beta CDR3 regions. A synthetic immune receptor repertoire was used to minimize amplification bias, and remaining bias was computationally removed after sequencing. Processing in the source paper ran as follows. Repertoire diversity was quantified as the Shannon entropy index using custom Python scripts. The unsorted, CD4+ and CD8+ repertoires were each analyzed separately, with the exception of combined analyses, where CD4+ and CD8+ sequences were merged in silico. A clone counted as expanded when the clone's frequency after treatment rose at least 2-fold relative to C1D1, and clones undetected at baseline were given a pseudocount of 0.5. Clones with 0 or 1 copy at C1D1 were defined as singleton clones, while clones with 2 or more copies were defined as non-singleton clones. Clones expanded in unsorted samples were annotated as CD4+, CD8+ or unknown by matching protein sequences in sorted samples from the same patient. Wilcoxon tests on paired samples were used to test diversity changes from C1D1 to C4D1. TCRdb holds this immuneACCESS table with in-frame rearrangements only. Some clones are missing; in checked studies, unresolved V genes explain under half, and the rest has no known cause. The V and J calls and clone size are taken from that table; D and trimming were inferred from the DNA. The sample table records 20,000 to 25,000 clones; less than 75% of these occur just once. The top ten constitute around 27% of the sample.

About this clone itself: Its antigen specificity is not known. The record has no base qualities; no much larger clone is one base away.

The label giving this sample's time point can be read as: cycle 4 day 1 (C4D1), after 6 weeks of nivolumab. Relapse after autologous stem cell transplantation had occurred in all trial patients, and cohorts A, B and C were distinguished by prior brentuximab vedotin exposure. The trial cohort included 50 to 70 patients with relapsed/refractory classical Hodgkin lymphoma, and each patient had a best overall response of complete response, partial response or progressive disease. Trial patients were treated with single-agent nivolumab in the multi-cohort phase II CheckMate 205 trial. An independent review committee assessed best overall response using the 2007 International Working Group response criteria. PBMCs from the trial were collected at three points: immediately before nivolumab initiation (C1D1), and during therapy at cycle 2 day 1 and cycle 4 day 1. Peripheral blood was collected in 8 mL Vacutainer Cell Preparation Tubes, from which PBMCs were isolated by centrifugation and then cryopreserved.

The source of this sequence is a human donor with classical Hodgkin lymphoma. The rearrangement combines TRBV28 with TRBJ2-2; 8 bases in the middle match TRBD1. The source was peripheral blood mononuclear cells (PBMCs), collected before the fourth cycle of nivolumab. CDR3 loop: CASVTGGNTGELFF. The bases are TGTGCCAGCGTAACAGGGGGGAACACCGGGGAGCTGTTTTTT. Reference TRBV28 and TRBJ2-2 proteins supply the regions before and after the CDR3; the full variable domain is: DVKVTQSSRYLVKRTGEKVFLECVQDMDHENMFWYRQDPGLGLRLIYFSYDVKMKEKGDIPEGYSVSREKKERFSLILESASTNQTSMYLCASVTGGNTGELFFGEGSRLTVL.